One and the same sample provided the 9 T cell receptor beta chains below, sequenced in a study of T-cell memory formation after mild COVID-19 listed by TCRdb under 2021. The library relied on 5' RACE. The sequencer listed for this sample is Illumina NovaSeq 6000. The raw public reads went through TCRdb reprocessing: fastp at Q25, MiXCR clone calling, in-frame beta chains kept. Rows matching on CDR3 protein sequence are summarized as one entry with the most common DNA and genes. This sample lists under 200,000 distinct CDR3 sequences; 13% were detected once. The ten largest clones represent approximately 3.4% of the sample. Material for sequencing was PBMCs or a T cell subset sorted from them (not recorded which). The receptors derive from a man aged 18 to 30 who had mild COVID-19 (a few samples of this study predate the infection). The sample titles of this study are shuffled in the database, so cell type and time point are left out; the donor was told from shared clones.

This clonotype was detected only a few times. The rearrangement uses TRBV7-2 and TRBJ2-7; 7 bases fit TRBD1. V lost 5 bases to trimming and J lost 7 bases; unmatched junction nucleotides: 8. The V gene's germline CDR1 is SGHTA and CDR2 FQGNSA. The CDR3 length is 13 residues. The CDR3 bases are TGTGCCAGCAGCCCCCGAGGGGGCGGAGAGCAGTACTTC. It codes for CASSPRGGGEQYF.

This clonotype was observed a handful of times. This chain joins TRBV7-9 and TRBJ1-1, with D perhaps matching TRBD1 (6 bases). Germline V gene data show CDR1 as SEHNR and CDR2 as FQNEAQ (reference sequence). Trimming cost V 4 bases and J 1 base, with 10 bases left between them. The CDR3 sequence is 14 residues long. CDR3 residues: CASSSQGRNTEAFF. CDR3 in DNA: TGTGCCAGCAGCTCACAGGGACGGAACACTGAAGCTTTCTTT.

The chain links TRBV20-1 to TRBJ2-5; 8 nucleotides agree with TRBD1. J lost 5 bases, V lost 6 bases, and 11 bases had no gene match. The germline V gene has CDR1 DFQATT and CDR2 SNEGSKA (reference sequence). The CDR3 spans 14 residues. The CDR3 here is CSALWTGKWETQYF. CDR3 in DNA: TGCAGTGCACTTTGGACAGGGAAGTGGGAGACCCAGTACTTC.

In this sample, this clonotype turned up a few times. This chain uses TRBV7-2 with TRBJ2-3; 9 nucleotides agree with TRBD1. Germline assignment: CDR1 SGHTA and CDR2 FQGNSA. V shed 5 bases and J 5 bases; nucleotides not matched to a gene: 8. The CDR3 contains 15 residues. Written as DNA, the CDR3 is TGTGCCAGCAGCCTGATGGGACAGGGAGGAGATACGCAGTATTTT. Translation: CASSLMGQGGDTQYF.

The rearrangement links TRBV5-1 to TRBJ1-1; D is unresolved. Trimming cost V 0 bases and J 6 bases, with 15 bases left between them. The germline CDR1 and CDR2 sequences are SGHRS and YFSETQ. CDR3 length equals 15 residues. The CDR3 is CASSLEQSGVSEAFF. The CDR3 DNA follows: TGCGCCAGCAGCTTGGAGCAGAGTGGGGTGTCTGAAGCTTTCTTT.

This clonotype was picked up many times. This chain joins TRBV7-9 and TRBJ1-2; 7 nucleotides line up with TRBD1. The CDR3 extends over 16 amino acids. The V gene's germline CDR1 is SEHNR and CDR2 FQNEAQ (reference sequence). V lost 4 bases to trimming and J lost 7 bases; unmatched junction nucleotides: 15. DNA of the CDR3: TGTGCCAGCAGCTCCCGAGGGGGCCTCAACCCACTTGGCTACACCTTC. It is translated as CASSSRGGLNPLGYTF.

The chain has TRBV18 and TRBJ1-2, with no clear D. V gave up 2 bases and J gave up 6 bases, with 10 bases separating them. The CDR3 consists of 13 residues. Germline values: CDR1 KGHSH, CDR2 LQKENI. The CDR3 reads CASSPDGGHGYTF. CDR3 DNA sequence: TGTGCCAGCTCACCAGATGGAGGGCATGGCTACACCTTC.

The chain links TRBV20-1 to TRBJ1-4, with 8 bases matching TRBD1. The CDR3 loop spans 15 amino acids. V shed 0 bases, J shed 7 bases, and the junction held 7 bases outside the gene matches. The germline V gene has CDR1 DFQATT and CDR2 SNEGSKA (reference sequence). The CDR3, as DNA: TGCAGTGCTAGAGATAACAGGGGGACGGGTGAAAAACTGTTTTTT. This encodes CSARDNRGTGEKLFF.

This clonotype was recorded a few times. The chain couples TRBV19 to TRBJ2-1, with D perhaps assigned TRBD1 or TRBD2 (5 bases each). Germline CDR1 and CDR2: LNHDA and SQIVND (reference sequence). This CDR3 comprises 16 residues. V lost 4 bases and J lost 7, with 20 bases in between. CDR3 residues: CASSTSGTNPGNEQFF. Here the CDR3 DNA reads TGTGCCAGTAGTACCTCCGGGACCAACCCGGGGAATGAGCAGTTCTTC.